These T cell receptor beta chains were read from a single sample in a study of cytomegalovirus exposure and HLA in healthy donors. Here immunoSEQ multiplex PCR was the method, and the copy in TCRdb shows in-frame clones only, minus some. The sample's table shows 150,000 or so clones. The specimen was PBMCs. Receptor source: a woman aged 45-65 years in good health and CMV-seronegative. Both conserved end residues are trimmed from each CDR3.

V gene	J gene	CDR3 protein
TRBV30	TRBJ2-7	AWSRGQIYEQY
TRBV6-1	TRBJ1-1	ANSEGRQVPPNTEAF
TRBV18	TRBJ2-5	ASSRDRQETQY
TRBV4-1	TRBJ2-7	ASSLGRDLSSYEQY
TRBV28	TRBJ1-5	ASNSRDRDHQPQH
TRBV7-9	TRBJ2-7	ASSPLYEQY
TRBV4-2	TRBJ2-5	ASSHRSRASGSPETQY
TRBV5-1	TRBJ2-7	ASSLEGTGGNEQY
TRBV4-3	TRBJ2-5	ASSLTGGSQETQY
TRBV5-5	TRBJ2-1	ASSVTDGTVYNEQF
TRBV4-2	TRBJ2-3	ASSLLTSGGTDTQY
TRBV7-3	TRBJ1-1	ASSSSRGTEAF
TRBV5-1	TRBJ1-1	ASSLGRAGAF
TRBV15	TRBJ2-1	ATKTGTSGVNEQF
TRBV7-3	TRBJ1-1	ASSLKSGDTEAF
TRBV4-2	TRBJ2-3	ASSPVSTDTQY
TRBV18	TRBJ2-1	ASSPQQGTSSYNEQF
TRBV28	TRBJ2-1	ASRGTGSNEQF
TRBV5-1	TRBJ2-3	ASSLAQGADTQY
TRBV13	TRBJ2-2	ASNKQGAHGTGELF
TRBV6-1	TRBJ1-2	ASSDYSRAYGYT
TRBV7-9	TRBJ1-5	ASSSWGRDEVQPQH
TRBV6-5	TRBJ2-7	ASKGDRYNEQY
TRBV5-1	TRBJ1-1	ASRYTPTGEDTEAF
TRBV6-1	TRBJ1-6	ASQTGRGSPLH
TRBV28	TRBJ2-7	ASSQQVTPYEQY
TRBV14	TRBJ2-4	ASSQRGAGGMNIQY
TRBV6-1	TRBJ2-7	ASSPGGRYEQY
TRBV5-1	TRBJ2-3	ASSLGVSLGDTQY
TRBV11-3	TRBJ2-2	ASTGTSGSSGTGELF
TRBV5-1	TRBJ2-3	ASSPEDRGGTDTQY
TRBV28	TRBJ2-1	ASSSPRGTSGKVEQF
TRBV29-1	TRBJ1-2	SVERGRHGYT
TRBV19	TRBJ1-1	ASRLTGQGNTEAF
TRBV5-4	TRBJ2-5	ASSSGRGLGETQY
TRBV7-9	TRBJ1-5	ASSSRGGDYQPQH
TRBV19	TRBJ1-1	ASSYRDTEAF
TRBV27	TRBJ1-2	ASSLTGTAAYGYT
TRBV5-6	TRBJ2-7	ASRRQGGIYEQY
TRBV7-9	TRBJ2-1	ASSLQPGGYYNEQF
TRBV30	TRBJ2-2	GLGTTNTGELF
TRBV4-1	TRBJ2-4	ASSQATSGPGGENIQY
TRBV6-5	TRBJ1-3	ASSYSKGASNTIY
TRBV27	TRBJ1-4	ASSLAGTVNEKLF
TRBV28	TRBJ2-7	ASSTLYQDRGYSYEQY